The clone carrying this TCR beta chain was detected only once. The data were produced by immunoSEQ multiplex PCR, yet TCRdb's version contains in-frame clones alone and is incomplete. Of over 45,000 clones listed, about 89% are singletons. These data come from a study of T cell responses to AZD1222 COVID-19 vaccine. After removal of 8 bases from V and 2 bases from J, the junction contained 11 bases not matched to a gene. The CDR3 loop spans 18 amino acids. The V gene's germline CDR1 is SGHNT and CDR2 YENEEA. The specimen comprised peripheral blood, sampled on day 0 of AZD1222 vaccination. V gene TRBV11-3 combines with J gene TRBJ2-1; 14 nucleotides agree with TRBD2. The source is an adult in good health. The CDR3 nucleotides read TGTGCCAGCTCCGGAGGGACTAGCGGGAGTAGCACCTACAATGAGCAGTTCTTC. This encodes CASSGGTSGSSTYNEQFF.